This TCR beta chain was profiled in a study of T cell responses to AZD1222 COVID-19 vaccine. Germline assignment: CDR1 SGHTA and CDR2 FQGNSA. CDR3 length equals 14 residues. Trimming took 3 bases from V and 5 from J, leaving 14 bases between them. General study points: Recipients of AZD1222 seropositive at baseline numbered only 5 to 7. Nearly half of spike-specific TCRs reportedly target unmutated variant regions.

The assay was immunoSEQ multiplex PCR, and TCRdb's table has in-frame clones only and misses some. The table lists about 86,000 clones, about 78% of them singletons, with around 21% in the top ten. This clone was recorded only once. Its antigen remains unknown. The chain employs TRBV7-2 and TRBJ2-7; tentatively, D is TRBD2 (5 bases). The material was peripheral blood, obtained on day 0 of AZD1222 vaccination. This TCR derives from an adult in good health. The CDR3 sequence is CASSFLRLGDEQYF. The CDR3, as DNA: TGTGCCAGCAGCTTTTTACGGCTCGGGGACGAGCAGTACTTC.